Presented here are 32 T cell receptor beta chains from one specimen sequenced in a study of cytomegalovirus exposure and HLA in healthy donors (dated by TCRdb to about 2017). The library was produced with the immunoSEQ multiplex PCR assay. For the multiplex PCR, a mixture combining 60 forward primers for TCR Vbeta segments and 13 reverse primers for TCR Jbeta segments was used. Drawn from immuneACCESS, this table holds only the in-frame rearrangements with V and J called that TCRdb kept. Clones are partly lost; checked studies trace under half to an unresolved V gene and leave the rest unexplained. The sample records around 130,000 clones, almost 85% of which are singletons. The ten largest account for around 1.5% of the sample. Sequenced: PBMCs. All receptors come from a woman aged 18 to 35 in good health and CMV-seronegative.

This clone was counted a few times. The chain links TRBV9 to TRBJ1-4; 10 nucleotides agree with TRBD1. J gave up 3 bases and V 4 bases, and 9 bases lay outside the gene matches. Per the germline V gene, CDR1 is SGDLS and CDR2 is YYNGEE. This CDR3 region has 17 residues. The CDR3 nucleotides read TGTGCCAGCAGCCGTAGGGGGACAGGGGATGCTAATGAAAAACTGTTTTTT. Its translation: CASSRRGTGDANEKLFF.

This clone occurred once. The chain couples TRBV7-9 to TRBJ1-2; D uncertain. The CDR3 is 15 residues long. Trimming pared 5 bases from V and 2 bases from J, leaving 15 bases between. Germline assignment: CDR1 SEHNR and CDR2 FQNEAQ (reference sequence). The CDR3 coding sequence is TGTGCCAGCAGCAAGCTCAGACACATCAACTATGGCTACACCTTC. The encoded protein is CASSKLRHINYGYTF.

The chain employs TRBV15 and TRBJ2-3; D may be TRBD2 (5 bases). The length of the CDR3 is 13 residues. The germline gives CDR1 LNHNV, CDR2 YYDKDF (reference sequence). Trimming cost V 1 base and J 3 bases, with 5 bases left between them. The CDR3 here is CATSRVATDTQYF. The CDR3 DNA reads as TGTGCCACCAGCAGAGTAGCGACAGATACGCAGTATTTT.

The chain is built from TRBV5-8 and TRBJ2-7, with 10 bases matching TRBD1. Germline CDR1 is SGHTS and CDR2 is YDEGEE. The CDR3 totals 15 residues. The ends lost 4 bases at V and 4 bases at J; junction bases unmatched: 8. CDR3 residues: CASSLPGQGWYEQYF. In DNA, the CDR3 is TGTGCCAGCAGCCTGCCGGGACAGGGGTGGTACGAGCAGTACTTC. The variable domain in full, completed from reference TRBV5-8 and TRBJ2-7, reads EAGVTQSPTHLIKTRGQQATLRCSPISGHTSVYWYQQALGLGLQFLLWYDEGEERNRGNFPPRFSGRQFPNYSSELNVNALELEDSALYLCASSLPGQGWYEQYFGPGTRLTVT.

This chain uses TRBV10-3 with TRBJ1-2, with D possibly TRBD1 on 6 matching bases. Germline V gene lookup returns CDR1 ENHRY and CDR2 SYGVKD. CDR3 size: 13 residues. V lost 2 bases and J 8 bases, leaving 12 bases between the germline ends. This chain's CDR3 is CAISEEGGGGYTF. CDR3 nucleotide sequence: TGTGCCATCAGTGAGGAGGGGGGAGGGGGCTACACCTTC.

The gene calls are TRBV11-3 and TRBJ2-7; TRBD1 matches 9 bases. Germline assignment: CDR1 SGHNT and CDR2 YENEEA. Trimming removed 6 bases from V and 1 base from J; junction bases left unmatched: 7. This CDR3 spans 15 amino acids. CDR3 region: CASSDPGTGSYEQYF. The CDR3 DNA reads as TGTGCCAGCAGTGACCCCGGGACAGGGTCCTACGAGCAGTACTTC. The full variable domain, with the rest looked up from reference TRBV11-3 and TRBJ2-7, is EAGVVQSPRYKIIEKKQPVAFWCNPISGHNTLYWYLQNLGQGPELLIRYENEEAVDDSQLPKDRFSAERLKGVDSTLKIQPAELGDSAVYLCASSDPGTGSYEQYFGPGTRLTVT.

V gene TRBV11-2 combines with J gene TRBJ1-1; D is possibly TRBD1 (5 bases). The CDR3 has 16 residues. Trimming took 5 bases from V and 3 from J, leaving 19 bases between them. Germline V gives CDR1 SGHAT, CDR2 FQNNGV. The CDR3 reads CASSPGGAQVDTEAFF. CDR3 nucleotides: TGTGCCAGCAGCCCAGGTGGGGCCCAGGTGGACACTGAAGCTTTCTTT.

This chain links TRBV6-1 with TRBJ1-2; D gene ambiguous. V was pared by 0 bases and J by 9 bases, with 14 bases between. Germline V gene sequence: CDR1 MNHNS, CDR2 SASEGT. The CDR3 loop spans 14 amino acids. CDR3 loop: CASSEAPARRSYTF. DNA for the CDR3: TGTGCCAGCAGTGAAGCACCAGCCCGGAGGAGCTACACCTTC.

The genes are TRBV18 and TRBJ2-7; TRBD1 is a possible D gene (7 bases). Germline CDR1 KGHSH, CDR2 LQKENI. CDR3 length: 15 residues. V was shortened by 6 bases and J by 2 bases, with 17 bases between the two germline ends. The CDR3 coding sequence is TGTGCCAGCTCCTCTAAGGCGGGGACAGCCTACGAGCAGTACTTC. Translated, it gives CASSSKAGTAYEQYF. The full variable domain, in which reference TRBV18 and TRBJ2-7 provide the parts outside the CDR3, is NAGVMQNPRHLVRRRGQEARLRCSPMKGHSHVYWYRQLPEEGLKFMVYLQKENIIDESGMPKERFSAEFPKEGPSILRIQQVVRGDSAAYFCASSSKAGTAYEQYFGPGTRLTVT.

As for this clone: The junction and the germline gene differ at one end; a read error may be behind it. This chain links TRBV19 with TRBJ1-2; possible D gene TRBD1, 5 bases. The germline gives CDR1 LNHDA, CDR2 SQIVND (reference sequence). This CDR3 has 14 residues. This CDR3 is CASSVETANYGYTF. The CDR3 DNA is TGTGCCAGTAGTGTAGAGACAGCTAACTATGGCTACACCTTC.

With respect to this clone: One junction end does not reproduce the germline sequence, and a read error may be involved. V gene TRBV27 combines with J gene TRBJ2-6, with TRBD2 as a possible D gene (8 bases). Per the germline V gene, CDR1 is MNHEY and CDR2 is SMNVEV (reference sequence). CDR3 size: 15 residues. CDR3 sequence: CASSEGARGANGLTF. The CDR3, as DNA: TGTGCCAGCAGTGAGGGGGCGCGGGGGGCCAACGGCCTGACTTTC. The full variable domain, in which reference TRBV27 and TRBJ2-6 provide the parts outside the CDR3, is EAQVTQNPRYLITVTGKKLTVTCSQNMNHEYMSWYRQDPGLGLRQIYYSMNVEVTDKGDVPEGYKVSRKEKRNFPLILESPSPNQTSLYFCASSEGARGANGLTFGAGSRLTVL.

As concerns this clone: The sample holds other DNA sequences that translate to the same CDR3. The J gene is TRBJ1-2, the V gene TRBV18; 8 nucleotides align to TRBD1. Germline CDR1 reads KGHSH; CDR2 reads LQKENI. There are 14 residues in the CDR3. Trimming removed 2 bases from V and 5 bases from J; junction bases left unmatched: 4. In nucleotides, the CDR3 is TGTGCCAGCTCACCAGGACAGGGAAATTATGGCTACACCTTC. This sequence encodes CASSPGQGNYGYTF.

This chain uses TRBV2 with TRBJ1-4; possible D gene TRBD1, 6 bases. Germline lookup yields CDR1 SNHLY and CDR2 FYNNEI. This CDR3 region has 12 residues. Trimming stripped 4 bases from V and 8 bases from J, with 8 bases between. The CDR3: CASSGGGEKLFF. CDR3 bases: TGTGCCAGCAGTGGAGGGGGAGAAAAACTGTTTTTT.

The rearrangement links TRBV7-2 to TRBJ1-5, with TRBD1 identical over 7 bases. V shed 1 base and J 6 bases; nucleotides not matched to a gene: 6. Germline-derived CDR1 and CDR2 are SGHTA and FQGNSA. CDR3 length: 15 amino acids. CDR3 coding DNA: TGTGCCAGCAGCTTAGAGGCGGCAGGGGGTCAGCCCCAGCATTTT. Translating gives CASSLEAAGGQPQHF.

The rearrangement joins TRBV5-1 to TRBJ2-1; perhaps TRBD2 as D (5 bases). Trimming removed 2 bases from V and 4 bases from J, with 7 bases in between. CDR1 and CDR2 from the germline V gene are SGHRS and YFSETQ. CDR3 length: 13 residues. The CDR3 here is CASSFGGYNEQFF. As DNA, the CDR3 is TGCGCCAGCAGCTTTGGAGGATACAATGAGCAGTTCTTC.

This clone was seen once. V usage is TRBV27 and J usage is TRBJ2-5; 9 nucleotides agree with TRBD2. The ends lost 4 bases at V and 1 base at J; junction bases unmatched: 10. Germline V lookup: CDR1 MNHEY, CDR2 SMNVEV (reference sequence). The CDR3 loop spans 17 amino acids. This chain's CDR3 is CASSWRGGRALQETQYF. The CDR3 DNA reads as TGTGCCAGCAGTTGGCGGGGGGGCAGGGCCCTCCAAGAGACCCAGTACTTC.

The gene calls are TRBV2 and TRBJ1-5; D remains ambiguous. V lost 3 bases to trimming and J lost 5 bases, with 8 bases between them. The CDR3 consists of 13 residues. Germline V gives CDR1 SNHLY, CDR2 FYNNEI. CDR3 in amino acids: CASSETRDQPQHF. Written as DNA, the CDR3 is TGTGCCAGCAGTGAGACTCGGGATCAGCCCCAGCATTTT. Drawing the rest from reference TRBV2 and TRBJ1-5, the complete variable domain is EPEVTQTPSHQVTQMGQEVILRCVPISNHLYFYWYRQILGQKVEFLVSFYNNEISEKSEIFDDQFSVERPDGSNFTLKIRSTKLEDSAMYFCASSETRDQPQHFGDGTRLSIL.

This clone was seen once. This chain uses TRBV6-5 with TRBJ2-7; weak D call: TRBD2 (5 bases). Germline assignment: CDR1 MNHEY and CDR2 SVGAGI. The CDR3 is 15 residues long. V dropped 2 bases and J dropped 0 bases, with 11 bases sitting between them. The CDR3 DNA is TGTGCCAGCAGTTACGACGGGAAAAGCTCCTACGAGCAGTACTTC. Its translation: CASSYDGKSSYEQYF.

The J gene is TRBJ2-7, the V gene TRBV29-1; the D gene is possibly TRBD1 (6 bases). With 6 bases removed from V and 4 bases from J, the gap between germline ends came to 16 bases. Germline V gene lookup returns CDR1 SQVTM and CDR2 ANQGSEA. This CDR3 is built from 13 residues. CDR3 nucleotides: TGCAGCGTCGTAGGGGACAACCTGTACGAGCAGTACTTC. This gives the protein CSVVGDNLYEQYF.

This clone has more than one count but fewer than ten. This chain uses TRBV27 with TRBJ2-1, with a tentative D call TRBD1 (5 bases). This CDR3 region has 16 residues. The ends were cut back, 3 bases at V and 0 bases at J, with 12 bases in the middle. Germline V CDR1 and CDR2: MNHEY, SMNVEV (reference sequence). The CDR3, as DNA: TGTGCCAGCAGTTTCAGGGAATATTACTCCTACAATGAGCAGTTCTTC. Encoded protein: CASSFREYYSYNEQFF.

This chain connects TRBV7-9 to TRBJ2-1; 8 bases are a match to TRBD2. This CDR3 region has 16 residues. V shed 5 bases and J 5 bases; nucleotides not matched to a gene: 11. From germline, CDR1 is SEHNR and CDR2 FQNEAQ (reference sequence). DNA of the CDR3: TGTGCCAGCAGCCACACCGGGGGGGCATTCAACAATGAGCAGTTCTTC. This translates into CASSHTGGAFNNEQFF.

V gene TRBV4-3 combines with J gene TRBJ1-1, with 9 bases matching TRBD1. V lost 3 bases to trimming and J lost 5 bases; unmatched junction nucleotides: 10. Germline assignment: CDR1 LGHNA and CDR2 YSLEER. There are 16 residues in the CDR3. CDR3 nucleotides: TGCGCCAGCAGCCACCTACAGGGGGCAGGTTGGACTGAAGCTTTCTTT. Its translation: CASSHLQGAGWTEAFF.

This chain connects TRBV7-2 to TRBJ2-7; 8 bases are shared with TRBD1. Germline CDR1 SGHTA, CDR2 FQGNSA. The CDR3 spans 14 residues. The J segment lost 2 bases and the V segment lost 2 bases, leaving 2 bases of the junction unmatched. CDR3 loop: CASSLQQGAYEQYF. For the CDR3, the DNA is TGTGCCAGCAGCTTACAACAGGGGGCCTACGAGCAGTACTTC.

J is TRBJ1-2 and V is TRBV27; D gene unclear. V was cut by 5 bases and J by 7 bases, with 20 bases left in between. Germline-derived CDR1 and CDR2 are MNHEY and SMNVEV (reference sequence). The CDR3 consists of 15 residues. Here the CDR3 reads CASSLRPAPSSGYTF. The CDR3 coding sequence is TGTGCCAGCAGTCTCCGGCCGGCCCCCTCTAGTGGCTACACCTTC.

The CDR3 DNA reads TGTGCCAGCTCACCAGTGGGCGGGACGATGAACTATGGCTACACCTTC. It specifies CASSPVGGTMNYGYTF. The rearrangement uses TRBV18 and TRBJ1-2; the D gene is possibly TRBD1 (5 bases). Deletions cut 2 bases from V and 2 bases from J, with 15 bases between. Germline V CDR1 and CDR2: KGHSH, LQKENI. The CDR3 loop spans 16 amino acids.

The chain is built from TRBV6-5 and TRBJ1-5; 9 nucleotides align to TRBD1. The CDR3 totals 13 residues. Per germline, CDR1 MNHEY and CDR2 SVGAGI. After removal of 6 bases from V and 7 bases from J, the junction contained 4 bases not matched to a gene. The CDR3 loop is CASRDRGAQPQHF. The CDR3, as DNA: TGTGCCAGCAGGGACAGGGGCGCCCAGCCCCAGCATTTT.

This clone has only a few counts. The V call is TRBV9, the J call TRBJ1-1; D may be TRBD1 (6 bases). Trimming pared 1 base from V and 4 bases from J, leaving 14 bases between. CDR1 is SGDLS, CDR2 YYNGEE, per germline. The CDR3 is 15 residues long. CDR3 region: CASSVPDRDITEAFF. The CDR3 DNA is TGTGCCAGCAGCGTACCCGACCGGGACATCACTGAAGCTTTCTTT.

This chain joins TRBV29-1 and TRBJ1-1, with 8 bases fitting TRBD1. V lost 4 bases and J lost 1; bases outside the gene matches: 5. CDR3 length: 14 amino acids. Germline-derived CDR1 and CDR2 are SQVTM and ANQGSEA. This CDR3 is CSVVRDRTNTEAFF. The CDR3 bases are TGCAGCGTTGTACGGGACAGGACGAACACTGAAGCTTTCTTT.

The CDR3 DNA sequence: TGCGCCAGCGGGCCGACAGGCCAACACTATGGCTACACCTTC. Its protein is CASGPTGQHYGYTF. The chain uses TRBV5-1 and TRBJ1-2, with D perhaps matching TRBD1 (6 bases). The V gene lost 7 bases and the J gene lost 3 bases, with 16 bases spanning the gap. From germline, CDR1 is SGHRS and CDR2 YFSETQ. This CDR3 contains 14 residues.

The CDR3 sequence: CAISEFQGDSNGYTF. As DNA, the CDR3 is TGTGCCATCAGTGAGTTCCAAGGGGACAGCAATGGCTACACCTTC. The V and J genes are TRBV10-3 and TRBJ1-2; 7 positions match TRBD1. The CDR3 runs 15 residues. Looked up from germline, CDR1 is ENHRY and CDR2 is SYGVKD. The trim removed 1 base at V and 6 bases at J, leaving 8 bases unmatched.

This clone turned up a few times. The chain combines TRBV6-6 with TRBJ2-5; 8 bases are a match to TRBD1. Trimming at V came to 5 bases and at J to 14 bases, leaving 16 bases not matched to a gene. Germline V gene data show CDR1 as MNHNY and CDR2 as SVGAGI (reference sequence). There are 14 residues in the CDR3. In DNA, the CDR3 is TGTGCCAGCAGTACCGGACAGGGTACCGACCGCCAATACTTC. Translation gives CASSTGQGTDRQYF.

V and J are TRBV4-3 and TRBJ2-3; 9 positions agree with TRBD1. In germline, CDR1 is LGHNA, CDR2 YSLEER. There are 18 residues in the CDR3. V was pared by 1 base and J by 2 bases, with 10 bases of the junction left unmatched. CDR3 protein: CASSQVGEGTGNTDTQYF. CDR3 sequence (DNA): TGCGCCAGCAGCCAAGTGGGGGAAGGGACAGGGAACACAGATACGCAGTATTTT.